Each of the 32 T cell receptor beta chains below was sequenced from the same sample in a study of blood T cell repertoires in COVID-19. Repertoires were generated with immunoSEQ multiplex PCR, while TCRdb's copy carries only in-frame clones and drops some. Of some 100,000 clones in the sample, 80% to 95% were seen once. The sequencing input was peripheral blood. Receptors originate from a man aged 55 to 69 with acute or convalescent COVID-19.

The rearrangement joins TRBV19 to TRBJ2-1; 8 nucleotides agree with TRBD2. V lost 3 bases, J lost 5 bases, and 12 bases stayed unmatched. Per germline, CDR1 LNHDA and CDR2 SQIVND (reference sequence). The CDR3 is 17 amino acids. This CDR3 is CASSMSVSGSPHNEQFF. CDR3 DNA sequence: TGTGCCAGTAGTATGAGCGTCAGCGGGAGTCCCCACAATGAGCAGTTCTTC. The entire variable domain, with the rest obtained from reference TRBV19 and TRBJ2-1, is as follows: DGGITQSPKYLFRKEGQNVTLSCEQNLNHDAMYWYRQDPGQGLRLIYYSQIVNDFQKGDIAEGYSVSREKKESFPLTVTSAQKNPTAFYLCASSMSVSGSPHNEQFFGPGTRLTVL.

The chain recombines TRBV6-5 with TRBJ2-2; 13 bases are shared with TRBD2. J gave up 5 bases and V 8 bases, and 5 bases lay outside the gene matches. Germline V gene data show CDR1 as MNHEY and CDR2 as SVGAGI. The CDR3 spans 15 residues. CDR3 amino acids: CASGLAGVGTGELFF. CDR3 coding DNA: TGTGCCAGCGGACTAGCGGGAGTTGGGACCGGGGAGCTGTTTTTT.

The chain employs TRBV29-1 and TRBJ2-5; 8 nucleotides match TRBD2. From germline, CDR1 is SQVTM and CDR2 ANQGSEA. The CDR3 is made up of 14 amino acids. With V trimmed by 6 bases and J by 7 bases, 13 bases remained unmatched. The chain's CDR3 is CSVAGTRREATQYF. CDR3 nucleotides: TGCAGCGTAGCCGGGACTAGGAGGGAAGCGACCCAGTACTTC.

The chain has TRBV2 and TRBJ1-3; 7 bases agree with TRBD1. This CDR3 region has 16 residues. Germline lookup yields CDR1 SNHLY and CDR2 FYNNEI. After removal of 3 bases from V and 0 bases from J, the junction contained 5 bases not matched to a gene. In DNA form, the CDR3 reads TGTGCCAGCAGTGAGGGCTCAGGGGGCTCTGGAAACACCATATATTTT. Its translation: CASSEGSGGSGNTIYF.

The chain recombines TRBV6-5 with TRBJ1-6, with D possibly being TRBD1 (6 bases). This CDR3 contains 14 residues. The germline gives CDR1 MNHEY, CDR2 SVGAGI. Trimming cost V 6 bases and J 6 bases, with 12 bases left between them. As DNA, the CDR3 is TGTGCCAGCAGGGCAGGGGTTATTAATTCACCCCTCCACTTT. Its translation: CASRAGVINSPLHF.

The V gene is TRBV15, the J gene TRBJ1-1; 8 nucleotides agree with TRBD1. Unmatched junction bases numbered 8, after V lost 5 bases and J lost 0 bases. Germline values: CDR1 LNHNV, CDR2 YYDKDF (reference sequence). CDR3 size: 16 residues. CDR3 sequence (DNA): TGTGCCACCAGCGGGGGGACAGGCGGCATGAACACTGAAGCTTTCTTT. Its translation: CATSGGTGGMNTEAFF.

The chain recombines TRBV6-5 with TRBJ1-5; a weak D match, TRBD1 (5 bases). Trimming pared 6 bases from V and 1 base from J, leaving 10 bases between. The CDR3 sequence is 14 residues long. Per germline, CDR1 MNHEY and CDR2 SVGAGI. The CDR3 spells CASSLGQSNQPQHF. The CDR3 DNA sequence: TGTGCCAGCAGCCTAGGACAAAGCAATCAGCCCCAGCATTTT.

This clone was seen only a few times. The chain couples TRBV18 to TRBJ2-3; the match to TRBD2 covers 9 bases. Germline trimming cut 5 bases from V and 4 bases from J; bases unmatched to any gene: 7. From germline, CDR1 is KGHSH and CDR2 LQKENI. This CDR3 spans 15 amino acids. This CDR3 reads CASSVAGVPSDTQYF. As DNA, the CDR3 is TGTGCCAGCTCAGTAGCGGGAGTCCCCTCAGATACGCAGTATTTT.

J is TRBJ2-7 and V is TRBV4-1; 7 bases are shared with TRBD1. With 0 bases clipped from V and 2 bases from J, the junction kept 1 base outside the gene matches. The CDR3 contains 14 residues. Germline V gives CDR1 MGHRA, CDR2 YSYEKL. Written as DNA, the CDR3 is TGCGCCAGCAGCCAAGATGGGACAGCCTACGAGCAGTACTTC. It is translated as CASSQDGTAYEQYF.

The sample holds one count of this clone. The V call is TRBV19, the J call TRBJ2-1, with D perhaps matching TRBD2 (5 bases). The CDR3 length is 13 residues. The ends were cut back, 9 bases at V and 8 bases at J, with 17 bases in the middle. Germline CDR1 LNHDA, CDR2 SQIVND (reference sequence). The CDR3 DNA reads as TGTGCCAGACCCGGTGGCCGGAGGTATGAGCAGTTCTTC. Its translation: CARPGGRRYEQFF.

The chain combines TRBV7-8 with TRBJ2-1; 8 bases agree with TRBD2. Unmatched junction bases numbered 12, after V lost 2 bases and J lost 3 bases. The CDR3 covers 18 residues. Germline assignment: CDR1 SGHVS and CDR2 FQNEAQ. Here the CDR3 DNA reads TGTGCCAGCAGCTTAACTCTTACCGGGACTAGTATCTACAATGAGCAGTTCTTC. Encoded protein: CASSLTLTGTSIYNEQFF.

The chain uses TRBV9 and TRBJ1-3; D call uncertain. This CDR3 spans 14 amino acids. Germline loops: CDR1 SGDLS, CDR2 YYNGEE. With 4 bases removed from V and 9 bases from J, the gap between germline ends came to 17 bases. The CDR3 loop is CASSPPGQEGTIYF. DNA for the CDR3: TGTGCCAGCAGCCCCCCCGGGCAGGAGGGCACCATATATTTT.

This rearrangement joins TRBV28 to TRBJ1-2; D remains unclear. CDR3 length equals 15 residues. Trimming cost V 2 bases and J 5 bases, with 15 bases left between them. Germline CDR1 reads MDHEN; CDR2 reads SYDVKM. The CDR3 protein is CASSLMADWRYGYTF. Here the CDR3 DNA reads TGTGCCAGCAGTTTAATGGCCGATTGGAGGTATGGCTACACCTTC.

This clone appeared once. This CDR3 reads CSVASGGGYEQYF. CDR3 sequence (DNA): TGCAGCGTTGCGTCAGGGGGCGGGTACGAGCAGTACTTC. V and J are TRBV29-1 and TRBJ2-7, with 8 bases that match TRBD1. V dropped 4 bases and J dropped 4; count of bases not matched to a gene: 6. The germline gives CDR1 SQVTM, CDR2 ANQGSEA. The CDR3 contains 13 residues.

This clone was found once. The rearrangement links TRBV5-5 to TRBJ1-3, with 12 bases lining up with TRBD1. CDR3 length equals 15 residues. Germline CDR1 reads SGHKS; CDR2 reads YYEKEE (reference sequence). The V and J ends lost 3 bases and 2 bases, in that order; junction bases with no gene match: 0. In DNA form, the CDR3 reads TGTGCCAGCAGCTGGGACAGGGGGCCTGGAAACACCATATATTTT. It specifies CASSWDRGPGNTIYF. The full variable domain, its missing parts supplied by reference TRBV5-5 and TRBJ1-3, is DAGVTQSPTHLIKTRGQQVTLRCSPISGHKSVSWYQQVLGQGPQFIFQYYEKEERGRGNFPDRFSARQFPNYSSELNVNALLLGDSALYLCASSWDRGPGNTIYFGEGSWLTVV.

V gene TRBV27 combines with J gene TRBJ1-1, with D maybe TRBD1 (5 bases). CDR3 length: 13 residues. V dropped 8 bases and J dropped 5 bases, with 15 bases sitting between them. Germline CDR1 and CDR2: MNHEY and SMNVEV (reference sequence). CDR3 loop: CASSRVGGTEAFF. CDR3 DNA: TGTGCCAGCTCACGAGTGGGGGGTACTGAAGCTTTCTTT.

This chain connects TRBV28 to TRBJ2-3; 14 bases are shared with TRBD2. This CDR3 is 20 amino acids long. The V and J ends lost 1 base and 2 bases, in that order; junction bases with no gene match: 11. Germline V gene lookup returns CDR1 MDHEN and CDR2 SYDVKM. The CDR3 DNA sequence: TGTGCCAGCAGTTTATCTCAGGGACTAGCGGGAGCAACTCTCACAGATACGCAGTATTTT. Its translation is CASSLSQGLAGATLTDTQYF.

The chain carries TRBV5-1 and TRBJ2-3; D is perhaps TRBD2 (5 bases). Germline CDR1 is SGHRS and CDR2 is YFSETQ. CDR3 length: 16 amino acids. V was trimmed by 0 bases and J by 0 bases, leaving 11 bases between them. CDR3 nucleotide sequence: TGCGCCAGCAGCTTGGAGGCGGACTCTAGCACAGATACGCAGTATTTT. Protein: CASSLEADSSTDTQYF.

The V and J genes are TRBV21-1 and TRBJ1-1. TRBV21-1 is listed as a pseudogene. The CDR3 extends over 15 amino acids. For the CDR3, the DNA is TGTGCCAGCAGCAATGCGCCACCGCGGGGGACTGAAGCTTTCTTT. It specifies CASSNAPPRGTEAFF.

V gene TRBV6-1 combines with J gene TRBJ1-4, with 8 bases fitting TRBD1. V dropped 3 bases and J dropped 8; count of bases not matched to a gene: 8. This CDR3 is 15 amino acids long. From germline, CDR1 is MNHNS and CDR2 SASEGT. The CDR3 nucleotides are TGTGCCAGCAGTGATACCTCAGGGGGCTGGGAAAAACTGTTTTTT. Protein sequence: CASSDTSGGWEKLFF.

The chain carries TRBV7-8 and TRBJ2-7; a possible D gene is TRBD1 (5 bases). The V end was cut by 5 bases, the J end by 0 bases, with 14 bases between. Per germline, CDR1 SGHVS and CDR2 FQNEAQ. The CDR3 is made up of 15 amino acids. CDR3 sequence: CASSPQTGVSYEQYV. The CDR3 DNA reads TGTGCCAGCAGCCCCCAAACAGGAGTCTCCTACGAGCAGTACGTC.

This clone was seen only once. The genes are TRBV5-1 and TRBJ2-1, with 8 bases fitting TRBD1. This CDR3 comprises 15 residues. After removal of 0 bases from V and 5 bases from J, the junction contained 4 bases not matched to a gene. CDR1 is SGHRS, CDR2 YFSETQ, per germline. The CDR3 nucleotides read TGCGCCAGCAGCTTGGGAGCAGGGGGCCACAATGAGCAGTTCTTC. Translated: CASSLGAGGHNEQFF. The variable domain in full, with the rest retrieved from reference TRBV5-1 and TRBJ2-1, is KAGVTQTPRYLIKTRGQQVTLSCSPISGHRSVSWYQQTPGQGLQFLFEYFSETQRNKGNFPGRFSGRQFSNSRSEMNVSTLELGDSALYLCASSLGAGGHNEQFFGPGTRLTVL.

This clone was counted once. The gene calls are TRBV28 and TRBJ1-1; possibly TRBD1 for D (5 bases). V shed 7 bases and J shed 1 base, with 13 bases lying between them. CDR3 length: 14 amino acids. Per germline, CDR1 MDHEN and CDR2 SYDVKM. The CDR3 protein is CASTARGENTEAFF. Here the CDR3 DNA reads TGTGCCAGCACCGCTCGGGGGGAGAACACTGAAGCTTTCTTT.

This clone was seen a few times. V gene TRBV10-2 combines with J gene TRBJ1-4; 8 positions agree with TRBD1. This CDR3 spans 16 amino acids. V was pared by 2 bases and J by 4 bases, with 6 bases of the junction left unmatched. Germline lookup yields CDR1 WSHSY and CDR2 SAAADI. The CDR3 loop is CASSETPGQVNEKLFF. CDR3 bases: TGCGCCAGCAGTGAGACCCCGGGACAGGTTAATGAAAAACTGTTTTTT.

The CDR3 region is CASTVTRNTGELFF. In DNA, the CDR3 is TGTGCCAGCACCGTTACACGGAACACCGGGGAGCTGTTTTTT. This chain links TRBV2 with TRBJ2-2; no clear D. CDR1 and CDR2 from the germline V gene are SNHLY and FYNNEI. This CDR3 has 14 residues. Trimming took off 7 bases at V and 1 base at J, with 10 bases between the two ends.

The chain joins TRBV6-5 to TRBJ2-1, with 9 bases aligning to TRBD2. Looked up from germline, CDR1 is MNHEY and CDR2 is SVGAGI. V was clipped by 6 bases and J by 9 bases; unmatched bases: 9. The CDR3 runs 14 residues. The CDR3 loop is CASRAGGPESEQFF. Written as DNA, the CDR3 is TGTGCCAGCAGGGCGGGAGGGCCCGAAAGTGAGCAGTTCTTC.

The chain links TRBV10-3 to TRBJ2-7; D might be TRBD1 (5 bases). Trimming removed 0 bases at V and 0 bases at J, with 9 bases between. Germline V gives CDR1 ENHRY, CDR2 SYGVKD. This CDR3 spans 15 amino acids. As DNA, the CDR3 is TGTGCCATCAGTGAGTCGCTGACAGTCTCCTACGAGCAGTACTTC. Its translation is CAISESLTVSYEQYF.

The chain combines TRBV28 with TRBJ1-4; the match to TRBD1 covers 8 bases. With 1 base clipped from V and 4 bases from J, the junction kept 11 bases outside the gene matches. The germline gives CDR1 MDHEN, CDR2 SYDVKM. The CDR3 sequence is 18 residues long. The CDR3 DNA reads TGTGCCAGCAGTTTATACGGGACCGGGACAGGTTTTAATGAAAAACTGTTTTTT. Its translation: CASSLYGTGTGFNEKLFF.

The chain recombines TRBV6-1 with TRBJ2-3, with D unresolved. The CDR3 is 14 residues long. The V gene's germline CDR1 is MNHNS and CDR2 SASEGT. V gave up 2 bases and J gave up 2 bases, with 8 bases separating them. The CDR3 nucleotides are TGTGCCAGCAGTGAATCCCGGTACACAGATACGCAGTATTTT. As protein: CASSESRYTDTQYF.

The CDR3 bases are TGTGCCAGCAGCCAAGGACTAGCGGGGGGCAATGAGCAGTTCTTC. It yields the protein CASSQGLAGGNEQFF. This chain joins TRBV3-1 (or the pseudogene TRBV3-2) and TRBJ2-1; 13 bases match TRBD2. CDR1 and CDR2 from the germline V gene are LGHDT and YNNKEL (reference sequence). The CDR3 runs 15 residues. The junction had 0 bases not matched to a gene; V was cut back by 1 base and J by 6 bases.

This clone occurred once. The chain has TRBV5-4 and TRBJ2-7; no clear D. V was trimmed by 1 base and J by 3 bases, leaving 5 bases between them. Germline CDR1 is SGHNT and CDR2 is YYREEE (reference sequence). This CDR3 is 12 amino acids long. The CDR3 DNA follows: TGTGCCAGCAGCTTGTCCCACTACGAGCAGTACTTC. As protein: CASSLSHYEQYF.

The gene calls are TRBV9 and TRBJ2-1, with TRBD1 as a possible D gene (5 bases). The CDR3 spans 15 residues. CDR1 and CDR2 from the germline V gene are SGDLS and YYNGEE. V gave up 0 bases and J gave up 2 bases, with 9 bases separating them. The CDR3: CASSVEQEPYNEQFF. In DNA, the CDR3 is TGTGCCAGCAGCGTAGAACAGGAACCCTACAATGAGCAGTTCTTC. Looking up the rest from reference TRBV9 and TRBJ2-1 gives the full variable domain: DSGVTQTPKHLITATGQRVTLRCSPRSGDLSVYWYQQSLDQGLQFLIQYYNGEERAKGNILERFSAQQFPDLHSELNLSSLELGDSALYFCASSVEQEPYNEQFFGPGTRLTVL.